Listed below are T cell receptor beta chains from one sample, sequenced in a study of T-cell memory formation after mild COVID-19. TCRdb independently ran MiXCR on the 5' RACE reads; one entry per CDR3 protein. Of fewer than 75,000 distinct CDR3 sequences in the sample, roughly an eighth were seen once. Sequencing was performed on PBMCs or a T cell subset sorted from them (not recorded which). These TCRs come from a man aged 18-30 years who had mild COVID-19 (a few samples of this study predate the infection). Cell type and time point are not known. CDR3s include the opening cysteine and the closing phenylalanine or tryptophan. D genes are given only for firm matches. Not every row has a clone size; where given, it reads once, few, many or a size class.

>TRBV5-4|TRBJ1-4|.|few
TGTGCCAGCAGCTTGCCCGGATCAAAACTGTTTTTT
CASSLPGSKLFF
>TRBV6-5|TRBJ2-6|.|.
TGTGCCAGCAGTTACTCGGGGGGTTCTGGGGCCAACGTCCTGACTTTC
CASSYSGGSGANVLTF
>TRBV10-3|TRBJ1-1|.|few
TGTGCCATCAGTGAGTCCCCCAACACTGAAGCTTTCTTT
CAISESPNTEAFF
>TRBV7-9|TRBJ2-7|.|.
TGTGCCAGCAGACAGGGCTACGAGCAGTACTTC
CASRQGYEQYF
>TRBV10-3|TRBJ1-1|.|few
TGTGCCATCATGGAAGGTGGGCTGAACACTGAAGCTTTCTTT
CAIMEGGLNTEAFF
>TRBV4-2|TRBJ2-3|TRBD2|many
TGTGCCAGCAGCCAATCCCGGTCCAGCGGGGGGGCAAATACGCAGTATTTT
CASSQSRSSGGANTQYF
>TRBV7-3|TRBJ2-3|TRBD2|many
TGTGCCAGCAGCTTAGCGGGGGGCACAGATACGCAGTATTTT
CASSLAGGTDTQYF
>TRBV4-2|TRBJ2-5|TRBD1|many
TGTGCCAGCGCCCAGGGACAGAGGGGGGAGACCCAGTACTTC
CASAQGQRGETQYF
>TRBV5-1|TRBJ1-1|.|few
TGCGCCAGCAGTTTACTATTGGGAAAAGAGACTGAAGCTTTCTTT
CASSLLLGKETEAFF
>TRBV20-1|TRBJ2-7|.|many
TGCAGTGCTAGAGACACAGGACAGTCCTACGAGCAGTACTTC
CSARDTGQSYEQYF